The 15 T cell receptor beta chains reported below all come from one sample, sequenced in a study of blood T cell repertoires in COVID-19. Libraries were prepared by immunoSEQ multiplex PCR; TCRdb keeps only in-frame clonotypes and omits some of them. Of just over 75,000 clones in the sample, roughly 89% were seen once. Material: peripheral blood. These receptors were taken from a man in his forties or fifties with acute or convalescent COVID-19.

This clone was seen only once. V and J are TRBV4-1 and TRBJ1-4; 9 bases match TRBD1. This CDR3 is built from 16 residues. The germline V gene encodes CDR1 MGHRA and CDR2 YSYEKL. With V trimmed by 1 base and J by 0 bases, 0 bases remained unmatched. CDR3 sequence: CASSQGQGATNEKLFF. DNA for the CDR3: TGCGCCAGCAGCCAAGGACAGGGGGCAACTAATGAAAAACTGTTTTTT.

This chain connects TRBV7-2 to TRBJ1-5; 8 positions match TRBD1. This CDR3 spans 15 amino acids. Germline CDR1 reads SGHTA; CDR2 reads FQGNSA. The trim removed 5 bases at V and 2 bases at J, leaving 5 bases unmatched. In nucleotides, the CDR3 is TGTGCCAGCAGCCCCCAGACAGGGGGCAATCAGCCCCAGCATTTT. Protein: CASSPQTGGNQPQHF.

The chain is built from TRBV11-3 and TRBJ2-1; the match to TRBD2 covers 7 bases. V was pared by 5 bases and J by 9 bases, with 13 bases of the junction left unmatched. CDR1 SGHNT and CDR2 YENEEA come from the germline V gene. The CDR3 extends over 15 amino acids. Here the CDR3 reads CASSPRLANSAEQFF. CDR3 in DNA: TGTGCCAGCAGCCCCAGACTAGCCAACTCGGCTGAGCAGTTCTTC.

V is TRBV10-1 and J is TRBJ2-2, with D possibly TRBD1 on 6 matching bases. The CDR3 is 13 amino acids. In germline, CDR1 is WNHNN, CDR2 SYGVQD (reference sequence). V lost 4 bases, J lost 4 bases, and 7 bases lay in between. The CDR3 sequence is CASSGTVTGELFF. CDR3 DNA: TGCGCCAGCAGTGGGACAGTCACCGGGGAGCTGTTTTTT.

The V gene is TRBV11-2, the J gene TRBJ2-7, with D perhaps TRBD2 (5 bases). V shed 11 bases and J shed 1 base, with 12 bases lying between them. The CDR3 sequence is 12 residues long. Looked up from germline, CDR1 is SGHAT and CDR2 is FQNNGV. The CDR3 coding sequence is TGTGCCTCCCGGGGAGCATCCTACGAGCAGTACTTC. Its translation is CASRGASYEQYF. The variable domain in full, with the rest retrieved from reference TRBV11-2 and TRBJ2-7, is EAGVAQSPRYKIIEKRQSVAFWCNPISGHATLYWYQQILGQGPKLLIQFQNNGVVDDSQLPKDRFSAERLKGVDSTLKIQPAKLEDSAVYLCASRGASYEQYFGPGTRLTVT.

The CDR3 is CASKPEGLRYEQYF. CDR3 DNA: TGTGCCAGCAAACCTGAGGGCCTGCGGTACGAGCAGTACTTC. The chain carries TRBV6-5 and TRBJ2-7; weak D call: TRBD2 (5 bases). This CDR3 spans 14 amino acids. The V gene lost 7 bases and the J gene lost 4 bases, with 17 bases spanning the gap. Looked up from germline, CDR1 is MNHEY and CDR2 is SVGAGI.

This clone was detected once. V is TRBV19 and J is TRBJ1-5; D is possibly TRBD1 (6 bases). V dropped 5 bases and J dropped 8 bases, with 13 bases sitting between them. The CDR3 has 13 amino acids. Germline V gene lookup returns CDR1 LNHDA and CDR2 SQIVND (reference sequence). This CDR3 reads CASSPSDRKPQHF. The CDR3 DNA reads TGTGCCAGTAGTCCCTCCGACAGGAAGCCCCAGCATTTT.

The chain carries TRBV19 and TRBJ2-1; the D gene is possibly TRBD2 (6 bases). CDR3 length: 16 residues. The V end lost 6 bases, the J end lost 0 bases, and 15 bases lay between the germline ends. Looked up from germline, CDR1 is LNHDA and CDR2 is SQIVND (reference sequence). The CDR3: CASSRVGRSSYNEQFF. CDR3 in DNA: TGTGCCAGTAGCCGGGTGGGGAGGAGCTCCTACAATGAGCAGTTCTTC.

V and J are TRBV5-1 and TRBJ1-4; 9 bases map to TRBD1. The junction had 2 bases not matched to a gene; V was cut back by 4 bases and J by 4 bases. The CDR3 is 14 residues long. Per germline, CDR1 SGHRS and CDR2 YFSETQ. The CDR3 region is CASSPDRGNEKLFF. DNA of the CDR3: TGCGCCAGCAGCCCGGACAGGGGTAATGAAAAACTGTTTTTT.

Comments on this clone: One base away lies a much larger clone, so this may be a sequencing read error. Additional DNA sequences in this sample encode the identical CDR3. CDR3 protein: CASSQRQGSGELFF. The CDR3 DNA follows: TGCGCCAGCAGCCAGAGACAGGGGTCCGGGGAGTTGTTTTTT. The chain has TRBV4-1 and TRBJ2-2; 8 nucleotides align to TRBD1. Germline V gives CDR1 MGHRA, CDR2 YSYEKL. There are 14 residues in the CDR3.

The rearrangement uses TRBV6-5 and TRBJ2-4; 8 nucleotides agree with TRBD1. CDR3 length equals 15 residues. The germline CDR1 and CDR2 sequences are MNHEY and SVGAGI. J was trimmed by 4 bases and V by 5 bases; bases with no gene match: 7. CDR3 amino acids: CASSSRTGWKNIQYF. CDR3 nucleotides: TGTGCCAGCAGTAGCCGGACAGGGTGGAAAAACATTCAGTACTTC.

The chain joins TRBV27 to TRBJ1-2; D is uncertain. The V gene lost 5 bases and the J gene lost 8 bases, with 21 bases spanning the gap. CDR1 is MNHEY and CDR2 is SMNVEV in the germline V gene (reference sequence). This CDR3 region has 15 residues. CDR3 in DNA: TGTGCCAGCAGTCCGACTCGACCGTGGGAGGGAGGCTACACCTTC. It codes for CASSPTRPWEGGYTF.

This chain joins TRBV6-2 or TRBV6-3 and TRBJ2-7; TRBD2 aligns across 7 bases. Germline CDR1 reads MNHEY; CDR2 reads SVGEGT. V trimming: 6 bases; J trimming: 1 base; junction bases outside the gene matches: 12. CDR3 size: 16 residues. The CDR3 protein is CASSPSGGVGSYEQYF. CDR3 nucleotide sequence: TGTGCCAGCAGCCCTAGTGGGGGGGTAGGTTCCTACGAGCAGTACTTC.

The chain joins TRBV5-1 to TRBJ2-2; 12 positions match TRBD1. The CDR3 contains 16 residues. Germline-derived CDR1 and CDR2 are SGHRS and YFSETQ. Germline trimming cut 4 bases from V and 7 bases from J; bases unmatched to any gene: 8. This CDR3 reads CASSPAGTGGFGELFF. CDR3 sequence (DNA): TGCGCCAGCAGCCCGGCCGGGACAGGGGGCTTCGGGGAGCTGTTTTTT.

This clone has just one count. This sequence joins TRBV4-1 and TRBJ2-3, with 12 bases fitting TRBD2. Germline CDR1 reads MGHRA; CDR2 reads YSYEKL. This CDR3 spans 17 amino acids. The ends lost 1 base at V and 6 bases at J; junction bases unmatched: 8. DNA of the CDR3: TGCGCCAGCAGCCAAGGGGTCCTAGCGGGGGGGCAGGATACGCAGTATTTT. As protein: CASSQGVLAGGQDTQYF.